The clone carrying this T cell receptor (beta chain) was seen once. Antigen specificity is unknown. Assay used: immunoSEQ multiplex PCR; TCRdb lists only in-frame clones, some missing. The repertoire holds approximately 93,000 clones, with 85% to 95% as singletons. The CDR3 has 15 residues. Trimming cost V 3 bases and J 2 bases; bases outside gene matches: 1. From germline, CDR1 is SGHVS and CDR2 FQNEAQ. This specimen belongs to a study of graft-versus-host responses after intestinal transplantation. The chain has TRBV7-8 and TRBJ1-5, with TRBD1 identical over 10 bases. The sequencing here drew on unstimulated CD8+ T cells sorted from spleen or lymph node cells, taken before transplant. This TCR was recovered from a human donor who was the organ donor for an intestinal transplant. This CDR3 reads CASSFGTGGNQPQHF. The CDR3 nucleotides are TGTGCCAGCAGCTTCGGGACAGGGGGCAATCAGCCCCAGCATTTT. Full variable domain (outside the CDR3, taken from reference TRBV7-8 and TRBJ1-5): GAGVSQSPRYKVAKRGQDVALRCDPISGHVSLFWYQQALGQGPEFLTYFQNEAQLDKSGLPSDRFFAERPEGSVSTLKIQRTQQEDSAVYLCASSFGTGGNQPQHFGDGTRLSIL.